The rows below give T cell receptor beta chains drawn from one sample of a study of shared clonotypes between healthy human individuals. Produced via immunoSEQ multiplex PCR; TCRdb's table is partial and in-frame only. The data contain millions of clones, roughly 96% of them singletons. The sequenced material came from naive CD4+ T cells sorted from blood. The receptors stem from a man aged 18 to 35 in good health. The CDR3 runs from the conserved cysteine through the conserved F or W. The order of the fields is D gene, clone size, J gene, V gene, CDR3 DNA, CDR3 protein. A D gene is named only where the DNA matches it firmly. The size entry is marked missing in some rows and otherwise reads once, few, many or a size class.

d_gene: .; abundance: .; j_gene: TRBJ1-3; v_gene: TRBV10-2; CDR3nt: TGCGCCAGCACGGGAGGAAACACCATATATTTT; CDR3aa: CASTGGNTIYF
d_gene: TRBD1; abundance: .; j_gene: TRBJ2-5; v_gene: TRBV2; CDR3nt: TGTGCCAGCAGTGGGGACAGGGGCCTTCAAGAGACCCAGTACTTC; CDR3aa: CASSGDRGLQETQYF
d_gene: TRBD1; abundance: .; j_gene: TRBJ2-2; v_gene: TRBV7-9; CDR3nt: TGTGCCAGCCGGACAGGGGGCCTTTCCGGGGAGCTGTTTTTT; CDR3aa: CASRTGGLSGELFF
d_gene: .; abundance: .; j_gene: TRBJ1-2; v_gene: TRBV5-4; CDR3nt: TGTGCCAGCAGCTTGGGACGAGATGGCTACACCTTC; CDR3aa: CASSLGRDGYTF
d_gene: .; abundance: few; j_gene: TRBJ1-5; v_gene: TRBV2; CDR3nt: TGTGCCAGCAGTCAGGCGGGCAATCAGCCCCAGCATTTT; CDR3aa: CASSQAGNQPQHF
d_gene: .; abundance: .; j_gene: TRBJ2-5; v_gene: TRBV7-8; CDR3nt: TGTGCCAGCAGCTTAGTACAAGAGACCCAGTACTTC; CDR3aa: CASSLVQETQYF
d_gene: .; abundance: .; j_gene: TRBJ2-3; v_gene: TRBV28; CDR3nt: TGTGCCAGCAGTTTCCGGGATGGGTGGCTGAGCACAGATACGCAGTATTTT; CDR3aa: CASSFRDGWLSTDTQYF
d_gene: .; abundance: .; j_gene: TRBJ1-6; v_gene: TRBV27; CDR3nt: TGTGCCAGCAGTTTAGGTGGGGGGAGCTCCTATAATTCACCCCTCCACTTT; CDR3aa: CASSLGGGSSYNSPLHF
d_gene: .; abundance: .; j_gene: TRBJ2-5; v_gene: TRBV18; CDR3nt: TGTGCCAGCTCACCCGGGCCCCTCCAAGAGACCCAGTACTTC; CDR3aa: CASSPGPLQETQYF
d_gene: TRBD2; abundance: .; j_gene: TRBJ2-7; v_gene: TRBV7-6; CDR3nt: TGTGCCAGCAGCCGCGAGACTAGCGGAGCTTACGAGCAGTACTTC; CDR3aa: CASSRETSGAYEQYF
d_gene: .; abundance: once; j_gene: TRBJ1-5; v_gene: TRBV9; CDR3nt: TGTGCCAGCAGCGACGGCTTCAATCAGCCCCAGCATTTT; CDR3aa: CASSDGFNQPQHF
d_gene: .; abundance: .; j_gene: TRBJ2-2; v_gene: TRBV2; CDR3nt: TGTGCCAGCTCAGTACAGGGGAACACCGGGGAGCTGTTTTTT; CDR3aa: CASSVQGNTGELFF
d_gene: TRBD2; abundance: .; j_gene: TRBJ2-7; v_gene: TRBV5-4; CDR3nt: TGTGCCAGCAGCCGGGGCGGGGAGGGCTACGAGCAGTACTTC; CDR3aa: CASSRGGEGYEQYF
d_gene: .; abundance: .; j_gene: TRBJ2-2; v_gene: TRBV7-8; CDR3nt: TGTGCCAGCAGCACCTTCAAGGACACCGGGGAGCTGTTTTTT; CDR3aa: CASSTFKDTGELFF
d_gene: .; abundance: .; j_gene: TRBJ1-2; v_gene: TRBV12-1; CDR3nt: TGTGCCAGCAGCTTTCGGACAGGGGAACCCTTTAACTATGGCTACACCTTC; CDR3aa: CASSFRTGEPFNYGYTF
d_gene: TRBD1; abundance: .; j_gene: TRBJ1-6; v_gene: TRBV2; CDR3nt: TGTGCCAGCAGTGTCCAGGGGGGTAGCAATAATTCACCCCTCCACTTT; CDR3aa: CASSVQGGSNNSPLHF
d_gene: .; abundance: .; j_gene: TRBJ2-1; v_gene: TRBV5-1; CDR3nt: TGCGCCAGCAGCTTTACAGCGGTCGGGCGTGAAGAGCAGTTCTTC; CDR3aa: CASSFTAVGREEQFF
d_gene: TRBD1; abundance: .; j_gene: TRBJ2-7; v_gene: TRBV30; CDR3nt: TGTGCCTGGGAGTGGGGACAGTCGTTCGACGAGCAGTACTTC; CDR3aa: CAWEWGQSFDEQYF
d_gene: TRBD1; abundance: once; j_gene: TRBJ1-1; v_gene: TRBV5-1; CDR3nt: TGCGCCAGCAGCACAACAGGGGTCGCTGAAGCTTTCTTT; CDR3aa: CASSTTGVAEAFF
d_gene: TRBD2; abundance: .; j_gene: TRBJ2-1; v_gene: TRBV7-2; CDR3nt: TGTGCCAGCAGCTTAGTGACTAGCGGGAGTTCGATCTATGAGCAGTTCTTC; CDR3aa: CASSLVTSGSSIYEQFF
d_gene: TRBD1; abundance: .; j_gene: TRBJ2-1; v_gene: TRBV4-1; CDR3nt: TGCGCCAGCAGCCAAGTTCGACAGGGTTACAATGAGCAGTTCTTC; CDR3aa: CASSQVRQGYNEQFF
d_gene: .; abundance: .; j_gene: TRBJ1-1; v_gene: TRBV4-1; CDR3nt: TGCGCCAGCAGCCAAGCAGTGCTCCGTGAAGCTTTCTTT; CDR3aa: CASSQAVLREAFF
d_gene: .; abundance: .; j_gene: TRBJ1-1; v_gene: TRBV5-1; CDR3nt: TGCGCCAGCAGAAATAGCGGGGTGAACACTGAAGCTTTCTTT; CDR3aa: CASRNSGVNTEAFF
d_gene: .; abundance: .; j_gene: TRBJ1-2; v_gene: TRBV28; CDR3nt: TGTGCCAGCAGTTTCGCTCGTCGCGGGTCCTATGGCTACACCTTC; CDR3aa: CASSFARRGSYGYTF
d_gene: .; abundance: .; j_gene: TRBJ2-1; v_gene: TRBV25-1; CDR3nt: TGTGCCAGCAGTGAATCGCAGCCGCAGTTCTTC; CDR3aa: CASSESQPQFF
d_gene: .; abundance: .; j_gene: TRBJ2-2; v_gene: TRBV9; CDR3nt: TGTGCCAGCAGCCCTCAAATCAGTACCGGGGAGCTGTTTTTT; CDR3aa: CASSPQISTGELFF
d_gene: .; abundance: .; j_gene: TRBJ2-3; v_gene: TRBV5-1; CDR3nt: TGCGCCAGCAGCCCGACCGGGGGCCCAGATACGCAGTATTTT; CDR3aa: CASSPTGGPDTQYF
d_gene: .; abundance: .; j_gene: TRBJ2-5; v_gene: TRBV29-1; CDR3nt: TGCAGCGTCTCCCTCCAAGCAGGAAACAGGTTAGGGCAAGAGACCCAGTACTTC; CDR3aa: CSVSLQAGNRLGQETQYF
d_gene: TRBD1; abundance: .; j_gene: TRBJ2-6; v_gene: TRBV12-5; CDR3nt: TGTGCTAGTGGTTTGGACCTCGGGACAGCGTCCTCTGGGGCCAACGTCCTGACTTTC; CDR3aa: CASGLDLGTASSGANVLTF
d_gene: .; abundance: once; j_gene: TRBJ1-3; v_gene: TRBV28; CDR3nt: TGTGCCAGCAGTTCCCTGGGGAGCGTCAACGCTGGAAACACCATATATTTT; CDR3aa: CASSSLGSVNAGNTIYF
d_gene: .; abundance: once; j_gene: TRBJ1-1; v_gene: TRBV5-1; CDR3nt: TGCGCCAGCAGCTTGGCCGGCTGGGCGGCGAACACTGAAGCTTTCTTT; CDR3aa: CASSLAGWAANTEAFF